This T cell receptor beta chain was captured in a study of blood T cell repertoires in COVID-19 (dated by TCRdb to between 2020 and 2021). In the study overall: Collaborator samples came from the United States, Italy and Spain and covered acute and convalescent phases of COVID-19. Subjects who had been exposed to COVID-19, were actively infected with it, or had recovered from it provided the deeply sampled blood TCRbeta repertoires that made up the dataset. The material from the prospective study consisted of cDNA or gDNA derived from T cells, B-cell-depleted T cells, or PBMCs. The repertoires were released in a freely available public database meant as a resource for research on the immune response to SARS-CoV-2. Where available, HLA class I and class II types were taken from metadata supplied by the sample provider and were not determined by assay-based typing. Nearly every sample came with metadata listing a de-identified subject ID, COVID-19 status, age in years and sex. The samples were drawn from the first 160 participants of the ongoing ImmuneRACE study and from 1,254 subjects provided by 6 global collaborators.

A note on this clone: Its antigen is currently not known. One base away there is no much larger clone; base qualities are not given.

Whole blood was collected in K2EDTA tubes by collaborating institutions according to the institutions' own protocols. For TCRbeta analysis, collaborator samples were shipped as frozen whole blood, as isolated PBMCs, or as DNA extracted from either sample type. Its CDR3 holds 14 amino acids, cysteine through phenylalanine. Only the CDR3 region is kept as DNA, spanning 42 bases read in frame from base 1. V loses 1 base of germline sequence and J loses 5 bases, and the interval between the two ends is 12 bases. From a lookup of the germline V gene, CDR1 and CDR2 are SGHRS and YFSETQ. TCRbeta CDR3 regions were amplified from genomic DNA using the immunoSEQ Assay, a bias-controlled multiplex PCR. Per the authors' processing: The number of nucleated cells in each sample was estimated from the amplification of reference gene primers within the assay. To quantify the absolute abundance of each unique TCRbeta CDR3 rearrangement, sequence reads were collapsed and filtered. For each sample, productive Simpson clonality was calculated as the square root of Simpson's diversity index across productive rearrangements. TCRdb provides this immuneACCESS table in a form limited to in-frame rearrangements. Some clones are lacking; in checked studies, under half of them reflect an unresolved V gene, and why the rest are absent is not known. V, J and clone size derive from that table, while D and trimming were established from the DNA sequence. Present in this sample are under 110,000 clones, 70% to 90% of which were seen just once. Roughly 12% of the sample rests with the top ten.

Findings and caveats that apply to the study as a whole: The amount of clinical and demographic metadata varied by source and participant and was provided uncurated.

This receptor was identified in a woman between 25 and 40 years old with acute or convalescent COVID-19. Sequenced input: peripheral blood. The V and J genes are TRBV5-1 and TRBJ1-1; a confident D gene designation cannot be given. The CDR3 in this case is CASSLNSRGTEAFF. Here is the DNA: TGCGCCAGCAGCTTGAACAGCCGAGGGACTGAAGCTTTCTTT.